Each of the 6 T cell receptor beta chains below was sequenced from the same sample in a study of blood T cell repertoires in COVID-19. Profiled with immunoSEQ multiplex PCR; TCRdb holds only in-frame clones, not every one. The sample holds 150,000 to 250,000 clones, about 86% seen once. Source material: PBMCs or T cells enriched from blood (not recorded which). The receptor source for this set is a man in his forties who had recovered from COVID-19.

Only one count was recorded for this clone. CDR3: CASSPNSGSWGYGYTF. CDR3 nucleotide sequence: TGTGCCAGCAGCCCAAATTCGGGGAGTTGGGGCTATGGCTACACCTTC. The chain combines TRBV7-9 with TRBJ1-2; D is ambiguous. CDR1 and CDR2 (germline): SEHNR, FQNEAQ (reference sequence). V lost 5 bases and J 4 bases, leaving 20 bases between the germline ends. The CDR3 covers 16 residues.

The chain couples TRBV5-1 to TRBJ1-2, with TRBD1 matching 8 bases. The ends lost 0 bases at V and 7 bases at J; junction bases unmatched: 8. Germline CDR1 is SGHRS and CDR2 is YFSETQ. CDR3 length equals 15 residues. The CDR3 reads CASSLGTGTGFGYTF. The CDR3 DNA follows: TGCGCCAGCAGCTTGGGGACAGGGACAGGCTTTGGCTACACCTTC.

This chain links TRBV9 with TRBJ1-6, with D maybe TRBD1 (5 bases). The CDR3 contains 17 residues. CDR1 and CDR2 from the germline V gene are SGDLS and YYNGEE. The V end lost 4 bases, the J end lost 0 bases, and 14 bases lay between the germline ends. The chain's CDR3 is CASSPGGGSSYNSPLHF. The CDR3, as DNA: TGTGCCAGCAGCCCAGGTGGGGGGAGCTCCTATAATTCACCCCTCCACTTT.

The chain couples TRBV19 to TRBJ1-4, with 9 nucleotides matching TRBD1. CDR1 is LNHDA and CDR2 is SQIVND in the germline V gene (reference sequence). With V trimmed by 5 bases and J by 3 bases, 4 bases remained unmatched. The CDR3 contains 15 residues. As DNA, the CDR3 is TGTGCCAGTAGTGCCCGGACAGGGGCTAATGAAAAACTGTTTTTT. This sequence encodes CASSARTGANEKLFF.

The chain is built from TRBV19 and TRBJ2-2; no clear D gene. V dropped 4 bases and J dropped 0 bases, with 6 bases sitting between them. The CDR3 extends over 14 amino acids. The V gene's germline CDR1 is LNHDA and CDR2 SQIVND (reference sequence). The CDR3 here is CASSTFPNTGELFF. As DNA, the CDR3 is TGTGCCAGTAGTACGTTCCCGAACACCGGGGAGCTGTTTTTT.

V gene TRBV5-4 combines with J gene TRBJ1-2, with D perhaps TRBD1 (5 bases). V was pared by 5 bases and J by 5 bases, with 19 bases between. This CDR3 contains 15 residues. Germline V CDR1 and CDR2: SGHNT, YYREEE (reference sequence). The CDR3 is CASRSGGSGIYGYTF. The CDR3 DNA reads TGTGCCAGCAGATCCGGGGGGTCGGGAATATATGGCTACACCTTC.